This TCR beta chain was recorded in a study of T cells in Graves' hyperthyroidism and ophthalmopathy. Study-level information: Before treatment of any kind, peripheral blood was taken at initial diagnosis.

Researchers amplified the TCR beta CDR3 regions from RNA transcripts. The study used the HTBI primer set for a first-round RT-PCR of the TCR CDR3. From the multiplex PCR reads, TCRdb called clonotypes with MiXCR, one entry per CDR3 protein. The sample records about 600,000 distinct CDR3 sequences, approximately 15% being singletons. Any patient presenting with uncontrolled infection, other autoimmune disease, pregnancy or lactation was left out. The diagnostic basis comprised clinical symptoms, serum thyroxine and TRAb, thyroid ultrasound and orbital computed tomography. There are many counts of this clonotype. Losses at the gene ends were 3 bases for V and 5 bases for J; bases not matched to a gene: 5. Germline V CDR1 and CDR2: DFQATT, SNEGSKA (reference sequence). CDR3 size: 14 residues.

V is TRBV20-1 and J is TRBJ2-1, with TRBD2 matching over 9 bases. Sequencing was done on a sample of blood. This clonotype was obtained from a woman between 50 and 59 years old with Graves' ophthalmopathy. For the CDR3, the DNA is TGCAGTGCTAGTGCTAGCGGGGACAACAATGAGCAGTTCTTC. Translated: CSASASGDNNEQFF.